The 2 T cell receptor beta chains given below trace back to one sample, sequenced in a study of blood T cell repertoires in COVID-19. Using immunoSEQ multiplex PCR, the repertoire was profiled, and TCRdb retains in-frame clones only, with some absent. Of about 400,000 clones listed, roughly 90% were seen once; the top ten hold 0.95% to 1.5%. What was sequenced was peripheral blood. The receptors were gathered from a man aged 40-50 years with acute or convalescent COVID-19.

The chain employs TRBV3-1 (or the pseudogene TRBV3-2) and TRBJ2-7; the match to TRBD1 covers 8 bases. Unmatched junction bases numbered 3, after V lost 2 bases and J lost 3 bases. CDR3 length: 14 residues. The germline V gene encodes CDR1 LGHDT and CDR2 YNNKEL (reference sequence). The CDR3 protein is CASSQIGTGYEQYF. The DNA for the CDR3 is TGTGCCAGCAGCCAAATCGGGACAGGCTACGAGCAGTACTTC.

The chain is built from TRBV30 and TRBJ1-1; D not resolved. The V and J ends lost 3 bases and 11 bases respectively, with 13 bases between them. CDR1 GTSNPN and CDR2 SVGIG come from the germline V gene (reference sequence). The CDR3 is 11 amino acids. The CDR3 region is CAWRDRGDAFF. The CDR3 bases are TGTGCCTGGAGGGATAGAGGAGATGCTTTCTTT.